Shown below are 6 T cell receptor beta chains from a single sample sequenced in a study of CD8+ T cells in alopecia areata. Treatment here: oral pan-JAK inhibitor, 5-10 mg twice daily. After isolation, RNA underwent reverse transcription to generate cDNA as the sequencing template. The repertoire was sequenced with immunoSEQ multiplex PCR; TCRdb's copy has only in-frame clones and lacks some. This table holds approximately 140,000 clones, 80% to 90% found once. The specimen comprised CD8+ T cells sorted from blood, sampled at week 4, from a patient treated with tofacitinib. All receptors come from a human donor with alopecia areata.

CDR3 DNA sequence: TGCGCCAGCAGCCGGGACTTGTTCGACGAGCAGTACTTC. Its protein product is CASSRDLFDEQYF. The J gene is TRBJ2-7, the V gene TRBV5-1; D is perhaps TRBD2 (6 bases). V dropped 4 bases and J dropped 5 bases, with 13 bases sitting between them. CDR3 length equals 13 residues. Germline V gene data show CDR1 as SGHRS and CDR2 as YFSETQ.

The rearrangement links TRBV29-1 to TRBJ2-3; a weak D match, TRBD2 (8 bases). Trimming pared 7 bases from V and 10 bases from J, leaving 15 bases between. Looked up from germline, CDR1 is SQVTM and CDR2 is ANQGSEA. The CDR3 covers 11 residues. CDR3 loop: CSAGGGLAQYF. The CDR3, as DNA: TGCAGCGCAGGGGGGGGACTAGCGCAGTATTTT.

The V and J genes are TRBV7-9 and TRBJ2-5; D remains ambiguous. V lost 1 base to trimming and J lost 5 bases, with 5 bases between them. Germline CDR1 and CDR2: SEHNR and FQNEAQ (reference sequence). This CDR3 spans 12 amino acids. The CDR3 sequence: CASSLGAETQYF. The CDR3 DNA is TGTGCCAGCAGCTTAGGGGCGGAGACCCAGTACTTC.

J is TRBJ1-1 and V is TRBV5-8; 7 nucleotides agree with TRBD1. This CDR3 region has 13 residues. Trimming took 4 bases from V and 4 from J; bases not matched to a gene: 4. The germline V gene has CDR1 SGHTS and CDR2 YDEGEE. CDR3 in DNA: TGTGCCAGCAGCCCCAGGGGGTCCACTGAAGCTTTCTTT. The encoded protein is CASSPRGSTEAFF. The full variable domain, rest sourced from reference TRBV5-8 and TRBJ1-1, is EAGVTQSPTHLIKTRGQQATLRCSPISGHTSVYWYQQALGLGLQFLLWYDEGEERNRGNFPPRFSGRQFPNYSSELNVNALELEDSALYLCASSPRGSTEAFFGQGTRLTVV.

The rearrangement uses TRBV19 and TRBJ1-1; D is unresolved. CDR1 LNHDA and CDR2 SQIVND come from the germline V gene (reference sequence). The CDR3 consists of 11 residues. V was trimmed by 4 bases and J by 1 base, leaving 1 base between them. CDR3 sequence reads: CASSTNTEAFF. The CDR3 coding sequence is TGTGCCAGTAGTACGAACACTGAAGCTTTCTTT.

The CDR3 region has the DNA TGCGCCAGCAGCTCTAGAGGTGCCTACGAGCAGTACTTC. Amino acids: CASSSRGAYEQYF. The rearrangement links TRBV4-1 to TRBJ2-7, with D hard to call. V gave up 5 bases and J gave up 2 bases, with 10 bases separating them. From germline, CDR1 is MGHRA and CDR2 YSYEKL. The length of the CDR3 is 13 residues.